This T cell receptor (beta chain) was profiled in a study of blood T cell repertoires in COVID-19. Germline trimming cut 6 bases from V and 5 bases from J; bases unmatched to any gene: 7. The CDR3 totals 15 residues. Germline assignment: CDR1 SGHTA and CDR2 FQGNSA. The method was immunoSEQ multiplex PCR; TCRdb's version includes in-frame clones alone and lacks a portion of them. The table has under 85,000 clones, around 86% seen once. Sequencing was performed on peripheral blood. The sequence came from an elderly man with acute or convalescent COVID-19. The rearrangement joins TRBV7-2 to TRBJ2-7; 13 bases fit TRBD2. As DNA, the CDR3 is TGTGCCAGCAGGCCGGGACTAGCGGGATTCGACGAGCAGTACTTC. It is translated as CASRPGLAGFDEQYF.